This TCR beta chain originates from a study of blood T cell repertoires in COVID-19. Study-wide background: Sample material is recorded as cDNA or gDNA derived from T cells, B-cell-depleted T cells, or PBMCs.

Produced via immunoSEQ multiplex PCR; TCRdb's table is partial and in-frame only. The data contain a few hundred thousand clones, 81% of them seen just once; the ten biggest clones take up roughly 1.1%. The V gene's germline CDR1 is MNHEY and CDR2 SVGAGI. This CDR3 spans 13 amino acids. Trimming took 2 bases from V and 5 from J, leaving 9 bases between them. This sequence originates from a human donor with acute or convalescent COVID-19. The donor label of this sample is uncertain. The chain recombines TRBV6-5 with TRBJ1-1; D ambiguous. The sample was peripheral blood. For the CDR3, the DNA is TGTGCCAGCAGTTACAATCAGAGGACTGAAGCTTTCTTT. Translated, it gives CASSYNQRTEAFF.